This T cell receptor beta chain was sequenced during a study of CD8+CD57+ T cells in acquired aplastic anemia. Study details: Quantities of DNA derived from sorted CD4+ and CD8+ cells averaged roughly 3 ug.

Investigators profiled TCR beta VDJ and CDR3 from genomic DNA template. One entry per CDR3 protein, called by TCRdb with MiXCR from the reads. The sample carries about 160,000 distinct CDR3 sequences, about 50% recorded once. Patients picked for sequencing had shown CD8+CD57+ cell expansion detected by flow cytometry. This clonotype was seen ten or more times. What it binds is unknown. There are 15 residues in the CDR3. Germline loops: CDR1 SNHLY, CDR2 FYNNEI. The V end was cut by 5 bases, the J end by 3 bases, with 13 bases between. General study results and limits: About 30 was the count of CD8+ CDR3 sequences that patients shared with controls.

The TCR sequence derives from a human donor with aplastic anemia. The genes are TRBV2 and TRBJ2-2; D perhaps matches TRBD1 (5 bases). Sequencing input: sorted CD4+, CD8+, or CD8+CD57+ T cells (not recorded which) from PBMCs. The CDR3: CASSYRRGHTGELFF. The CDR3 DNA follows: TGTGCCAGCAGTTACAGGAGAGGCCACACCGGGGAGCTGTTTTTT.